This T cell receptor (beta chain) derives from a study of early T cells in non-severe SARS-CoV-2 infection. This clonotype was seen more than once but under ten times. TCRdb analysed the 5' RACE reads with MiXCR anew, one entry per CDR3 protein. This table has tens of thousands of distinct CDR3 sequences, approximately 5.2% appearing once. V was trimmed by 5 bases and J by 7 bases, leaving 3 bases between them. Germline CDR1 KGHSH, CDR2 LQKENI. The CDR3 loop spans 11 amino acids. Sample: whole blood. This clonotype was sampled from an adult who was a healthcare worker with PCR-confirmed SARS-CoV-2 infection or an uninfected control (not recorded which). The rearrangement uses TRBV18 and TRBJ1-6, with D unclear. The CDR3 region is CASSANSPLHF. For the CDR3, the DNA is TGTGCCAGCTCAGCCAATTCACCCCTCCACTTT. Full variable domain (rest looked up from reference TRBV18 and TRBJ1-6): NAGVMQNPRHLVRRRGQEARLRCSPMKGHSHVYWYRQLPEEGLKFMVYLQKENIIDESGMPKERFSAEFPKEGPSILRIQQVVRGDSAAYFCASSANSPLHFGNGTRLTVT.